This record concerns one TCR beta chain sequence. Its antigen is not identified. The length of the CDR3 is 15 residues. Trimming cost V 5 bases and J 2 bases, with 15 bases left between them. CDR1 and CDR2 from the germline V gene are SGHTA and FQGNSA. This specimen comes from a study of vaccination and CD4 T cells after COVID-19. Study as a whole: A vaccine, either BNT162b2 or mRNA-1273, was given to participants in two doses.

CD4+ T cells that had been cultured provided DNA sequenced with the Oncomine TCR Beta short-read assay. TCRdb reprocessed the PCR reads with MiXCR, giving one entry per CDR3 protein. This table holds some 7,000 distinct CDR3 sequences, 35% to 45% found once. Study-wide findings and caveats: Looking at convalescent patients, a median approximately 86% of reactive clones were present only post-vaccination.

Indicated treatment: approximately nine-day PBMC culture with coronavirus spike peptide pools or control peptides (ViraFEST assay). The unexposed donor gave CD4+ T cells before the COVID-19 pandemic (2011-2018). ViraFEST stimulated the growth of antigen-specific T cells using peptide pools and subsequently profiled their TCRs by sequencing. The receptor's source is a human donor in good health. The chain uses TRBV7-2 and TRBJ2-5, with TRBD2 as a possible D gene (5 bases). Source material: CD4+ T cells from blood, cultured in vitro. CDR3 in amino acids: CASSDPDWLQETQYF. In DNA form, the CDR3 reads TGTGCCAGCAGCGACCCGGACTGGCTTCAAGAGACCCAGTACTTC.